This TCR beta chain was captured in a study of blood T cell repertoires in COVID-19. Study context: There were acute and convalescent COVID-19 samples, and they came from the United States, Italy and Spain.

V gave up 10 bases and J gave up 5 bases; unmatched junction bases: 12. The CDR3 consists of 14 residues. Germline lookup yields CDR1 SGHNT and CDR2 YENEEA. Sequenced by immunoSEQ multiplex PCR; TCRdb stores in-frame clones only, minus some. The sample holds around 40,000 clones; 87% are singletons and the top ten take roughly 4.5%. Sequencing was done on a sample of peripheral blood. The receptor was isolated from a man between 60 and 75 years old with COVID-19, enrolled during active disease. The chain is built from TRBV11-3 and TRBJ2-5; 8 nucleotides agree with TRBD1. CDR3 nucleotide sequence: TGTGCCACCATGGGGACAGGAGGGGAGGAGACCCAGTACTTC. Its protein is CATMGTGGEETQYF.